The entry below gives a single TCR beta chain sequence along with its context. Profiled with immunoSEQ multiplex PCR; TCRdb holds only in-frame clones, not every one. The repertoire consists of fewer than 200,000 clones, with 90% to 95% occurring once and the leading ten covering approximately 4%. This sample is part of a study of control samples from healthy donors and cancer patients. Germline values: CDR1 SGHTA, CDR2 FQGNSA. V gave up 0 bases and J gave up 5 bases; unmatched junction bases: 10. The CDR3 sequence is 17 residues long. The receptor's source is a woman aged 55-69 years in good health. Sequencing was performed on blood. The chain links TRBV7-2 to TRBJ2-3, with 8 bases identical to TRBD2. In DNA form, the CDR3 reads TGTGCCAGCAGCTTAGCGTCAGGAGCGGGGGCGGGAGATACGCAGTATTTT. Translation: CASSLASGAGAGDTQYF.